This is a list of T cell receptor beta chains from one sample in a study of identical twins. TCRdb analysed the 5' RACE reads with MiXCR anew, one entry per CDR3 protein. The sample holds 250,000 or so distinct CDR3 sequences; about 12% are singletons and the top ten take approximately 4%. These data also featured in a second study, about yellow fever vaccine responses in identical twins.

The specimen was memory (CD45RO+) T cells sorted from blood. The receptors originated from a woman between 18 and 29 years old in good health. The conserved cysteine and the conserved F or W are not part of the CDR3 here. Only some rows state a clone size, as once, few, many or a class for expanded clones.

V: TRBV3-1; J: TRBJ2-5; size: -; CDR3: ASSQGPRIQETQY
V: TRBV4-2; J: TRBJ2-7; size: -; CDR3: ASSLALGVTYEQY
V: TRBV7-2; J: TRBJ2-2; size: few; CDR3: ASSFPRTGELF
V: TRBV10-1; J: TRBJ2-1; size: -; CDR3: ASSESGTSFGEQF
V: TRBV11-2; J: TRBJ2-3; size: -; CDR3: ASSSTSGDADTQY
V: TRBV3-1; J: TRBJ2-1; size: -; CDR3: ASSLRNFQGVNEQF
V: TRBV7-9; J: TRBJ2-3; size: few; CDR3: ASSLGTDTDTQY
V: TRBV6-1; J: TRBJ2-2; size: -; CDR3: ASRGTSGPTGELF
V: TRBV20-1; J: TRBJ2-1; size: -; CDR3: SAPRTSLKSNEQF
V: TRBV7-3; J: TRBJ2-6; size: many; CDR3: ASSYPPRGANVLT
V: TRBV6-5; J: TRBJ2-7; size: -; CDR3: ASSYSKGFYEQY
V: TRBV7-6; J: TRBJ2-7; size: many; CDR3: ASSPRQGEQY
V: TRBV28; J: TRBJ1-2; size: once; CDR3: ASRLPGQGANYGYT
V: TRBV5-1; J: TRBJ2-1; size: -; CDR3: ASSLDRGKGGDEQF
V: TRBV2; J: TRBJ1-1; size: -; CDR3: ASSEGGTGNTEAF
V: TRBV24-1; J: TRBJ2-1; size: -; CDR3: ATSDLGAARGEQF
V: TRBV20-1; J: TRBJ2-3; size: many; CDR3: SAPRREGRDTQY
V: TRBV6-2/TRBV6-3; J: TRBJ2-1; size: -; CDR3: ASSDPGLALNEQF
V: TRBV20-1; J: TRBJ2-2; size: -; CDR3: SARSLRTSGRGELF
V: TRBV6-1; J: TRBJ2-2; size: few; CDR3: ASSELAIGELF
V: TRBV18; J: TRBJ2-1; size: -; CDR3: ASSLYGGTYNEQF
V: TRBV20-1; J: TRBJ2-7; size: -; CDR3: SARDLAGGLKQY
V: TRBV7-9; J: TRBJ2-5; size: few; CDR3: ASSYASGTGIQETQY
V: TRBV6-5; J: TRBJ2-1; size: many; CDR3: ASSYGGLATRNEQF
V: TRBV9; J: TRBJ2-3; size: few; CDR3: ASSVVGGSTQY
V: TRBV29-1; J: TRBJ1-5; size: -; CDR3: SVELTSNQPQH
V: TRBV5-1; J: TRBJ1-6; size: -; CDR3: ASSLDGYNSPLH
V: TRBV5-1; J: TRBJ2-7; size: many; CDR3: ASNGGVNEQY
V: TRBV29-1; J: TRBJ2-7; size: many; CDR3: SVEEGRTSEQY
V: TRBV4-2; J: TRBJ1-6; size: few; CDR3: ASSLGPKGENSPLH
V: TRBV6-5; J: TRBJ2-1; size: medium-sized; CDR3: ASRPSAPGEQF
V: TRBV12-3/TRBV12-4; J: TRBJ2-4; size: few; CDR3: ASSQRQSAKNIQY
V: TRBV15; J: TRBJ1-2; size: -; CDR3: ATSRDITGYGYT
V: TRBV29-1; J: TRBJ2-7; size: many; CDR3: SYSGGPLYEQY
V: TRBV4-3; J: TRBJ2-5; size: -; CDR3: ASSQDRDRAQY
V: TRBV2; J: TRBJ2-3; size: -; CDR3: ASSDEPIISGTPTDTQY
V: TRBV7-9; J: TRBJ2-1; size: -; CDR3: ASGGRGSGNEQF
V: TRBV10-3; J: TRBJ1-2; size: -; CDR3: AISPGTSYGYT
V: TRBV12-3/TRBV12-4; J: TRBJ2-5; size: -; CDR3: ASSFIQSEGMGAQY
V: TRBV9; J: TRBJ2-6; size: few; CDR3: ASSLSGGAGANVLT
V: TRBV7-8; J: TRBJ2-7; size: few; CDR3: ASSLLSDPYPGGQY
V: TRBV6-1; J: TRBJ2-1; size: -; CDR3: ASTRIRQGKGNEQF
V: TRBV29-1; J: TRBJ2-4; size: many; CDR3: TPTARLRDIQY
V: TRBV20-1; J: TRBJ2-5; size: few; CDR3: SARAGGPGETQY
V: TRBV5-6; J: TRBJ2-5; size: -; CDR3: ASSPTGIETQY
V: TRBV3-1; J: TRBJ2-2; size: -; CDR3: ASSLRRGTGELF
V: TRBV4-2; J: TRBJ2-3; size: -; CDR3: ASSQNFGTSTAADTQY
V: TRBV4-2; J: TRBJ2-3; size: few; CDR3: ASSQDGTSGGRVPDTQY
V: TRBV11-2; J: TRBJ2-7; size: few; CDR3: ASSLQTRGQQY
V: TRBV7-9; J: TRBJ2-7; size: many; CDR3: ASSSDNSYEQY
V: TRBV7-2; J: TRBJ2-7; size: -; CDR3: ASSPSGRRVEQY
V: TRBV10-3; J: TRBJ2-2; size: few; CDR3: AISEGTQGGVGELF
V: TRBV5-1; J: TRBJ2-1; size: -; CDR3: ASSLGGGEVEQF
V: TRBV20-1; J: TRBJ2-5; size: -; CDR3: SALAGVKETQY
V: TRBV30; J: TRBJ2-7; size: few; CDR3: AWSRGILYEQY